This is a list of T cell receptor beta chains from one sample in a study of cytomegalovirus exposure and HLA in healthy donors. The protocol was immunoSEQ multiplex PCR, while the TCRdb copy is restricted to in-frame clones and leaves out a portion. The data show roughly 100,000 clones, about 80% seen once. Source material: PBMCs. The receptors originated from a man aged 35-49 years in good health and CMV-seronegative. Both conserved end residues are part of each CDR3.

>TRBV7-6|TRBJ2-7|13
CASSGRESYEQYF
>TRBV6-5|TRBJ1-2|14
CASSLEGIGYGYTF
>TRBV7-9|TRBJ1-1|14
CASSFGVENTEAFF
>TRBV7-9|TRBJ2-1|17
CSSSLDPLAGVYNEQFF
>TRBV19|TRBJ1-5|13
CASKSWEHQPQHF
>TRBV5-1|TRBJ1-2|14
CASTGTGELTGYTF
>TRBV18|TRBJ1-1|16
CASSPRTASENTEAFF
>TRBV6-4|TRBJ2-2|14
CASSDPANTGELFF
>TRBV5-1|TRBJ2-7|15
CASSTTTGVGGEQYF
>TRBV4-3|TRBJ2-1|17
CASSQEGLAGGNNEQFF
>TRBV28|TRBJ1-5|12
CASGTANQPQHF
>TRBV2|TRBJ2-1|14
CASTGSSSYNEQFF
>TRBV7-6|TRBJ2-5|13
CASSLGQEETQYF
>TRBV29-1|TRBJ2-1|14
CSVEVRETYNEQFF
>TRBV29-1|TRBJ1-1|14
CSVVARVLNTEAFF
>TRBV7-8|NA|14
CASSFDTVSYEQYF
>TRBV14|TRBJ2-3|15
CASSQNRGITDTQYF
>TRBV4-3|TRBJ1-6|14
CASSQESLNSPLHF
>TRBV5-1|TRBJ2-3|14
CASSPLSGRDTQYF
>TRBV4-1|TRBJ2-3|17
CASSQDLAGGWSDTQYF
>TRBV2|TRBJ2-3|13
CASSGQGRKTQYF
>TRBV7-3|TRBJ1-1|13
CASSLRGQVEAFF
>TRBV7-2|TRBJ2-5|15
CASRPGGMYQETQYF
>TRBV5-4|TRBJ2-2|16
CASSTQGQGVTGELFF
>TRBV7-6|TRBJ2-7|13
CASSLGNPYEQYF
>TRBV5-3|TRBJ1-4|12
CARSLGPWKLFF
>TRBV7-2|TRBJ2-1|15
CASSPQGLAGNEQFF
>TRBV27|TRBJ1-2|14
CASSLVQGAGGYTF
>TRBV19|TRBJ2-7|12
CASSIAGYEQYF
>TRBV29-1|TRBJ2-2|13
CSVGLGSTGELFF
>TRBV5-1|TRBJ2-2|16
CASCREVPTNTGELFF
>TRBV18|TRBJ1-1|15
CASSPRQLQATEAFF
>TRBV11-2|TRBJ1-3|14
CASSLSISGNTIYF
>TRBV5-6|TRBJ2-2|14
CASSPGTGARGLFF
>TRBV5-1|TRBJ2-2|15
CASSFTSGATGELFF
>TRBV4-2|TRBJ1-1|13
CASSSGGGAEAFF
>TRBV27|TRBJ2-7|14
CASSLGAGLDEQYF
>TRBV7-6|TRBJ2-7|12
CASSLHRDEQYF
>TRBV29-1|TRBJ2-7|15
CSVGGLAEHSYEQYF